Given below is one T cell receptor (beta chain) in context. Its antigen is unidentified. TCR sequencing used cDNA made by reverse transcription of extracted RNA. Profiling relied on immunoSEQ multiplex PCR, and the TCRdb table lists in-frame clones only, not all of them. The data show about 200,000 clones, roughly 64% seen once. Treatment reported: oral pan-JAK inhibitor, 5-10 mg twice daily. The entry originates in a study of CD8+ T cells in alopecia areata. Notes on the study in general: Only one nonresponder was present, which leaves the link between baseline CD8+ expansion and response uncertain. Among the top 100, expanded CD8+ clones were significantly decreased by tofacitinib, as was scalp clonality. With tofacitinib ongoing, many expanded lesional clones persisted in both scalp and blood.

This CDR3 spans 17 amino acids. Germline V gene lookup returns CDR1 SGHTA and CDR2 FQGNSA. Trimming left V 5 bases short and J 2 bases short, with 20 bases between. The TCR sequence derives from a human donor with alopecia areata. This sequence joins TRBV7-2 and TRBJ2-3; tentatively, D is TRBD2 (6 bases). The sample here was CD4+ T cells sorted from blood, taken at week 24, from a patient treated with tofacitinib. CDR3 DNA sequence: TGTGCCAGCAGCCCCCCCGGGGGAGCCTGGATCACAGATACGCAGTATTTT. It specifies CASSPPGGAWITDTQYF.